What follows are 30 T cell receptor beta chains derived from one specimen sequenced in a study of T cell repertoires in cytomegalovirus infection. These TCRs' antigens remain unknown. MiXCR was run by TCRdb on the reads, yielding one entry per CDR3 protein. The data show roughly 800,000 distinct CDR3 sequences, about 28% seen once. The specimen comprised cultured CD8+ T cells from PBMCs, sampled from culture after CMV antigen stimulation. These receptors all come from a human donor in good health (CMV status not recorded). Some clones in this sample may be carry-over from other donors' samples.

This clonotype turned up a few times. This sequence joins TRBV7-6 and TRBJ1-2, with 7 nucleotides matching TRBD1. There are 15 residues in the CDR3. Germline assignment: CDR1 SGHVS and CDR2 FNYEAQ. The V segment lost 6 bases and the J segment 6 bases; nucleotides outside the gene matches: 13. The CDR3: CASSRRPDRADGYTF. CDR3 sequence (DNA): TGTGCCAGCAGTCGAAGGCCCGACAGGGCGGATGGCTACACCTTC.

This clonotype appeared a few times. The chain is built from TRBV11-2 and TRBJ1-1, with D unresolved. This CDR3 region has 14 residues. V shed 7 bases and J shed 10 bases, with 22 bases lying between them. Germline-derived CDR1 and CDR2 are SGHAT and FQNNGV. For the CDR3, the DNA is TGTGCCAGCACCGACACCGAACGGCCCTATGGAGCTTTCTTT. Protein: CASTDTERPYGAFF.

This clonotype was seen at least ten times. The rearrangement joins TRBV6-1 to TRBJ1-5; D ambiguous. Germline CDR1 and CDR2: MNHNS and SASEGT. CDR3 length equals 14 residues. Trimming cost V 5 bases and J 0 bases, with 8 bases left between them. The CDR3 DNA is TGTGCCAGCAGTTTACCGAATAGCAATCAGCCCCAGCATTTT. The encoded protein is CASSLPNSNQPQHF.

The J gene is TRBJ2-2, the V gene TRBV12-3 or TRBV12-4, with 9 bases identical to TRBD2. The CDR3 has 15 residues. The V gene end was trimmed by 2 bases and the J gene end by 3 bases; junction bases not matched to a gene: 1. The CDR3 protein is CASSLSGGHTGELFF. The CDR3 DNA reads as TGTGCCAGCAGTTTAAGCGGGGGGCACACCGGGGAGCTGTTTTTT.

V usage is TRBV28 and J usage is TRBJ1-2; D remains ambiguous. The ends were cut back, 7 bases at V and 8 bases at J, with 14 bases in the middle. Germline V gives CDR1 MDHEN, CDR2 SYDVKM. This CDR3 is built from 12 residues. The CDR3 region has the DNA TGTGCCAGCACCGGAAGGGCCCGCGGCTACACCTTC. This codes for CASTGRARGYTF.

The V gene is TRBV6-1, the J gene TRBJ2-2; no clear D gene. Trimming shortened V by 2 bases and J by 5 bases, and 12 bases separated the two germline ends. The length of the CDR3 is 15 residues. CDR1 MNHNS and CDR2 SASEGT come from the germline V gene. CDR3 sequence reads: CASSEKGPVTGELFF. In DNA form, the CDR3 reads TGTGCCAGCAGTGAAAAGGGCCCTGTTACCGGGGAGCTGTTTTTT.

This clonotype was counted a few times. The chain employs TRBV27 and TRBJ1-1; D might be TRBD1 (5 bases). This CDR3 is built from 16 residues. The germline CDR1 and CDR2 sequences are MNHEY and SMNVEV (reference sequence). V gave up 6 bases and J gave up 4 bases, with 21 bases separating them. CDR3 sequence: CASSWGTGDFGTEAFF. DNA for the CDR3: TGTGCCAGCAGCTGGGGAACTGGGGACTTTGGCACTGAAGCTTTCTTT.

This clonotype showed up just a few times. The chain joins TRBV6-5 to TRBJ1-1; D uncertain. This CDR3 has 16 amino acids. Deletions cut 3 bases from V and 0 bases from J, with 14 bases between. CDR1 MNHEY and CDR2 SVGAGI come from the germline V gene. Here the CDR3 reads CASSYLLQTMNTEAFF. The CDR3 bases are TGTGCCAGCAGTTATCTCCTTCAGACGATGAACACTGAAGCTTTCTTT.

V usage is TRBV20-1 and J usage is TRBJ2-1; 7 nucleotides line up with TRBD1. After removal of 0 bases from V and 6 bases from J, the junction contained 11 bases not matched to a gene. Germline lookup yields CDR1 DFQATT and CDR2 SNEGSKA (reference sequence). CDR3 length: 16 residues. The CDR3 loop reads CSARDGQGEWVNEQFF. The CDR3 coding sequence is TGCAGTGCTAGAGATGGGCAGGGGGAATGGGTCAATGAGCAGTTCTTC.

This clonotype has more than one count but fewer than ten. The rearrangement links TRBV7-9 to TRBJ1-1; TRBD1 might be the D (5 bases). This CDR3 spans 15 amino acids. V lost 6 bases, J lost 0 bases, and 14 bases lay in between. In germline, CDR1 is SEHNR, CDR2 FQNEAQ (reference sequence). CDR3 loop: CASRPQVTMNTEAFF. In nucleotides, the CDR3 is TGTGCCAGCAGGCCACAGGTGACCATGAACACTGAAGCTTTCTTT.

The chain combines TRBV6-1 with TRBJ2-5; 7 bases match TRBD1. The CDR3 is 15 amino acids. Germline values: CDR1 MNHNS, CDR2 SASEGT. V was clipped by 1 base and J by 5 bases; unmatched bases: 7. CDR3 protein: CASSEDRTDRETQYF. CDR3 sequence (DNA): TGTGCCAGCAGTGAAGACAGGACGGACAGGGAGACCCAGTACTTC.

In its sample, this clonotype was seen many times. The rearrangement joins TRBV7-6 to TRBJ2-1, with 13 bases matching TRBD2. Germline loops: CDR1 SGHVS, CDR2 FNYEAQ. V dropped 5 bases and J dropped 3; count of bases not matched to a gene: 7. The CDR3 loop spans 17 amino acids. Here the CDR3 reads CASSRRTSGGLYNEQFF. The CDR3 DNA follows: TGTGCCAGCAGCCGCCGGACTAGCGGGGGCCTCTACAATGAGCAGTTCTTC.

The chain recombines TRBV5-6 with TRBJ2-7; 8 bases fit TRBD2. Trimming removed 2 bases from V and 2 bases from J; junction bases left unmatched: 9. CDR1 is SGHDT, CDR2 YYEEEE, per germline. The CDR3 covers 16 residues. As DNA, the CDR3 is TGTGCCAGCAGCTTAGGGGCCAGCGGGGGTCCCTACGAGCAGTACGTC. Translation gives CASSLGASGGPYEQYV.

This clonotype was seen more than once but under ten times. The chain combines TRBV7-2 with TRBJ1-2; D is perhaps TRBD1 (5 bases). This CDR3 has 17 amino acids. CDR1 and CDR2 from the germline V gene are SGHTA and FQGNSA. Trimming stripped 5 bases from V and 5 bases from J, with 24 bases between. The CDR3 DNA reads TGTGCCAGCAGCGGCAGTAGGGACGGTGGGCCAAAATATGGCTACACCTTC. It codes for CASSGSRDGGPKYGYTF. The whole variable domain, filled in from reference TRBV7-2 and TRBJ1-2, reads GAGVSQSPSNKVTEKGKDVELRCDPISGHTALYWYRQSLGQGLEFLIYFQGNSAPDKSGLPSDRFSAERTGGSVSTLTIQRTQQEDSAVYLCASSGSRDGGPKYGYTFGSGTRLTVV.

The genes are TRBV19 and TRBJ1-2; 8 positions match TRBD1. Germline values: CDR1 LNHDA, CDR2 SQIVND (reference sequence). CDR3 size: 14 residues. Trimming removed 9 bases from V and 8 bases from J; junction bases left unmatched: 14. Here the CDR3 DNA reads TGTGCCAGCCTTCCAAAGACAGGGGAATACGGCTACACCTTC. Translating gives CASLPKTGEYGYTF.

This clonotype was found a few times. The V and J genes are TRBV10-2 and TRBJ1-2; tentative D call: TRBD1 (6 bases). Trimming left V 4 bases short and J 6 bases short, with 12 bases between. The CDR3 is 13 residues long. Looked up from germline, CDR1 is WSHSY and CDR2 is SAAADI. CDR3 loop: CASSGEGGHGYTF. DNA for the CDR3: TGCGCCAGCAGTGGAGAGGGGGGCCATGGCTACACCTTC.

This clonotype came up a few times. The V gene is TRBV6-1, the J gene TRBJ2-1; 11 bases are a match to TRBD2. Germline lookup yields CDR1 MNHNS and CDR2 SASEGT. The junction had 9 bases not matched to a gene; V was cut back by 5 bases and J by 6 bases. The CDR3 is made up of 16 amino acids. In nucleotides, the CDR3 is TGTGCCAGCAGTACTAGCGGGGGCGGGCCCGGCAATGAGCAGTTCTTC. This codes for CASSTSGGGPGNEQFF.

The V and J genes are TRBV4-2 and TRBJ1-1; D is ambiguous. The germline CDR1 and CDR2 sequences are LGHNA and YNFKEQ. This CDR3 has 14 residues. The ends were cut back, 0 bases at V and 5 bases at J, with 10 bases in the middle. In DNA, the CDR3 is TGTGCCAGCAGCCAAGATTCGGCGGAAACTGAAGCTTTCTTT. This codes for CASSQDSAETEAFF.

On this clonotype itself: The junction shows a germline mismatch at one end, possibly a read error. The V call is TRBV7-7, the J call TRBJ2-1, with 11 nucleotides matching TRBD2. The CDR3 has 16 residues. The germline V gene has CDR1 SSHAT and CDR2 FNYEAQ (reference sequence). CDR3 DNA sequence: TGTGCTAGCAGCTTAGAGCTAGCGGGGGGCCAAGATGAGCAGTTCTTC. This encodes CASSLELAGGQDEQFF.

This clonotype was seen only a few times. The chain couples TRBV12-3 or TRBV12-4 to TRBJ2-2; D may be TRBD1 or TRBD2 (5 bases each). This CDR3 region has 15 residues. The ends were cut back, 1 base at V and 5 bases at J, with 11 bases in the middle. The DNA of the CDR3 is TGTGCCAGCAGTTTAGACCCGTGGGGGACCGGGGAGCTGTTTTTT. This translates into CASSLDPWGTGELFF.

The CDR3 bases are TGCGCCAGCAGCCAAGAAGCTGAGGGCACTGAAGCTTTCTTT. As protein: CASSQEAEGTEAFF. This chain connects TRBV4-1 to TRBJ1-1; D gene unclear. Germline V gene sequence: CDR1 MGHRA, CDR2 YSYEKL. The CDR3 is 14 residues long. Trimming left V 0 bases short and J 4 bases short, with 9 bases between.

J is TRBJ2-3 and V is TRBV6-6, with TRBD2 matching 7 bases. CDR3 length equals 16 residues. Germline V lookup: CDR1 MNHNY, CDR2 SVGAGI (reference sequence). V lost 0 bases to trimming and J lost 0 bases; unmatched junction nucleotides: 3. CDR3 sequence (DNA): TGTGCCAGCAGTTACTCGAAGACTAGCAGCACAGATACGCAGTATTTT. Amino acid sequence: CASSYSKTSSTDTQYF.

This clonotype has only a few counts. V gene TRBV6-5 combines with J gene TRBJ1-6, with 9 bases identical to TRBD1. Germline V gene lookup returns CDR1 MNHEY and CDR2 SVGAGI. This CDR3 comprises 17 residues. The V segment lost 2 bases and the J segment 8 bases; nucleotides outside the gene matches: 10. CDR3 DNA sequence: TGTGCCAGCAGTTACCTAGGGACAGGGATGGACTATTCACCCCTCCACTTT. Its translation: CASSYLGTGMDYSPLHF.

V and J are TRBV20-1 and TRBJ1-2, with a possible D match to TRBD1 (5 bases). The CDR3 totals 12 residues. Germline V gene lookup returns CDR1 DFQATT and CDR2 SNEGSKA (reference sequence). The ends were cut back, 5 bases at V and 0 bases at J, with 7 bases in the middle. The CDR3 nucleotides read TGCAGTGCTCCGACAGCTAACTATGGCTACACCTTC. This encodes CSAPTANYGYTF.

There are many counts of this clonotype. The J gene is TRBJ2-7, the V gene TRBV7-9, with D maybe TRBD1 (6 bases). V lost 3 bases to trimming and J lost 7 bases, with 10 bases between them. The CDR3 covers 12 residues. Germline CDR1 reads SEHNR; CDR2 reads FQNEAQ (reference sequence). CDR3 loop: CASSLGAREQYV. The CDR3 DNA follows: TGTGCCAGCAGCTTGGGGGCGAGGGAGCAGTACGTC.

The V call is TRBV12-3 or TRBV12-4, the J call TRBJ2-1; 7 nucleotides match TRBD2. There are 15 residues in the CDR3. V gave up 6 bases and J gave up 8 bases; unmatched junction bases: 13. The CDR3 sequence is CASSPLGRLGYEQFF. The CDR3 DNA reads TGTGCCAGCAGCCCCCTCGGGAGGTTGGGCTATGAGCAGTTCTTC.

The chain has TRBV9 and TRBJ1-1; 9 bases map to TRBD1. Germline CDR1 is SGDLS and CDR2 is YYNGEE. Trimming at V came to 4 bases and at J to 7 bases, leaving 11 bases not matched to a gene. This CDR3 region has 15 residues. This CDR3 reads CASSPGTGFIGEAFF. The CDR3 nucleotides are TGTGCCAGCAGCCCCGGGACAGGGTTTATCGGTGAAGCTTTCTTT.

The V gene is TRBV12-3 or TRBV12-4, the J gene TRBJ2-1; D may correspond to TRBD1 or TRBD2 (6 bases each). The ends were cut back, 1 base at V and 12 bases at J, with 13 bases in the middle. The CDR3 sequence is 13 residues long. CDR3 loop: CASSLGGAPWQFF. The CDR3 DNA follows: TGTGCCAGCAGTTTAGGGGGGGCGCCATGGCAGTTCTTC.

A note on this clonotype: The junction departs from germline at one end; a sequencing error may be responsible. The CDR3 nucleotides read TGTGCCAGCAGCCAAGAGAGAGCTATCAACTATGGCTACACCTTC. Translation gives CASSQERAINYGYTF. The rearrangement uses TRBV4-1 and TRBJ1-2; D is unclear. Germline V gives CDR1 MGHRA, CDR2 YSYEKL. This CDR3 is built from 15 residues.

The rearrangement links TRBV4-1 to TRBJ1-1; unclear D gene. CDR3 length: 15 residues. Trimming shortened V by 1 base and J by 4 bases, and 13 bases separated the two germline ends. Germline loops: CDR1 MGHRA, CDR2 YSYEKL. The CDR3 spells CASSQVALPSTEAFF. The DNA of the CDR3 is TGCGCCAGCAGCCAAGTGGCATTACCCAGCACTGAAGCTTTCTTT.